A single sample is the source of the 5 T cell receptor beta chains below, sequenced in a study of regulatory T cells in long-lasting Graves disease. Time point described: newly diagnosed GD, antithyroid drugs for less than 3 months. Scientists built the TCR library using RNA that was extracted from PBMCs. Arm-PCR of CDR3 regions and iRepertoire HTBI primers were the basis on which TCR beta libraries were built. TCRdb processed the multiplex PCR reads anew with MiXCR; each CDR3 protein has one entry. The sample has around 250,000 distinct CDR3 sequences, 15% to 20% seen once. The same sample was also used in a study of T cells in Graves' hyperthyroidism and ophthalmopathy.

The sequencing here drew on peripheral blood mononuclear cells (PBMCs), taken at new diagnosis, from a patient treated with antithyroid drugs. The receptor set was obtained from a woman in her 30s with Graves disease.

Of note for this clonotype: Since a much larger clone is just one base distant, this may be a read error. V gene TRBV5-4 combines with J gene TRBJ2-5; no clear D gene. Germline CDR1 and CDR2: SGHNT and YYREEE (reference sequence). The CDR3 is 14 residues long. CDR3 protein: CASSARSFQETRYF. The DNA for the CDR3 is TGTGCCAGCAGCGCCCGGAGCTTCCAAGAGACCCGGTACTTC.

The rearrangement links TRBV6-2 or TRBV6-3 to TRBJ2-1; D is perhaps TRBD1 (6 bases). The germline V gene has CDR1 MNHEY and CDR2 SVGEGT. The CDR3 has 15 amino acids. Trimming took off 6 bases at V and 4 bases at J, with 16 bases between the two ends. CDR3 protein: CASSHAVGGYNEQFF. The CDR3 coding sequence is TGTGCCAGCAGCCATGCCGTAGGGGGATACAATGAGCAGTTCTTC.

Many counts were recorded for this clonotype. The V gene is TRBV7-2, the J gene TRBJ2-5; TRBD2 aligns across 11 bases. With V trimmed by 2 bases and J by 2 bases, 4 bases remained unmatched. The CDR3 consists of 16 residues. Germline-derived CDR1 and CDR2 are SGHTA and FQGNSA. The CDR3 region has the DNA TGTGCCAGCAGCTTATGGGCTAGCGGGGGGCAAGAGACCCAGTACTTC. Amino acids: CASSLWASGGQETQYF.

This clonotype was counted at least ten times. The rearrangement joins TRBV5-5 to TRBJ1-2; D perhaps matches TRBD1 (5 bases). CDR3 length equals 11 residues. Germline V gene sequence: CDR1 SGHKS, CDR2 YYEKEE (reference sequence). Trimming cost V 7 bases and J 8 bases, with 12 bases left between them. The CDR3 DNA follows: TGTGCCAGCGAGGGGATTTTGGGCTACACCTTC. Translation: CASEGILGYTF.

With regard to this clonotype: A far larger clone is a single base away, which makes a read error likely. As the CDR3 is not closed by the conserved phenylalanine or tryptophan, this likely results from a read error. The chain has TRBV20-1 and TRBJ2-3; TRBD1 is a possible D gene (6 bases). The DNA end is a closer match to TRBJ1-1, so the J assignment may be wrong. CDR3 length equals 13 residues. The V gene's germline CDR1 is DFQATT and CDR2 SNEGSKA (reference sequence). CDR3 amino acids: CSAKTGGITEAFI. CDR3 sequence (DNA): TGCAGTGCTAAGACAGGCGGGATCACTGAAGCTTTCATT.